This TCR beta chain derives from a study of blood T cell repertoires in COVID-19. On the study more broadly: Samples taken during acute and convalescent COVID-19 were collected in the United States, Italy and Spain. From T cells, B-cell-depleted T cells, or PBMCs came the material, which was cDNA or gDNA.

This clone was seen a handful of times. This CDR3 is built from 15 residues. The germline CDR1 and CDR2 sequences are SGDLS and YYNGEE. V gave up 3 bases and J gave up 0 bases, with 12 bases separating them. In the original analysis: Researchers report that nucleated cell counts were estimated from reference gene primer amplification. TCRdb keeps only in-frame clones here, not all; method: immunoSEQ multiplex PCR. Clonal size and the V and J genes are those of that table, whereas D and trimming came from the DNA. The table records about 160,000 clones, roughly 90% of them present only once. This sequence originates from a woman in her 70s with acute or convalescent COVID-19. Sequencing input: peripheral blood. This sequence joins TRBV9 and TRBJ1-2; TRBD1 might be the D (6 bases). Written as DNA, the CDR3 is TGTGCCAGCAGCGCTGGCGGACAGTCTAACTATGGCTACACCTTC. Translating gives CASSAGGQSNYGYTF.